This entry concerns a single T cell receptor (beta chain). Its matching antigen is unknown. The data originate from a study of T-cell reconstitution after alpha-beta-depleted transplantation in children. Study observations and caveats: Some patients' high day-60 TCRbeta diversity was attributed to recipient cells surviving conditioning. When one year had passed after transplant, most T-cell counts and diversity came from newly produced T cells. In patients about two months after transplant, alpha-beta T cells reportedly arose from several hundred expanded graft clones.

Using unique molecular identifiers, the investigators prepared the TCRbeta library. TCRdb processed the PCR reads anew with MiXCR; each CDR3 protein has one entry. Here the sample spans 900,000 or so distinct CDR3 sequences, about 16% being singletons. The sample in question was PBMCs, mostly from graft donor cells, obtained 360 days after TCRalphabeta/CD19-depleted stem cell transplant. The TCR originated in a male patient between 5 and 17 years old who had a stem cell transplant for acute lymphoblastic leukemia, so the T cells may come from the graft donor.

CDR3 nucleotide sequence: TGTGCCAGCCCGGGACTAGCGGGAAACACAGATACGCAGTATTTT. Its translation is CASPGLAGNTDTQYF. The V call is TRBV2, the J call TRBJ2-3, with 13 bases fitting TRBD2. The CDR3 length is 15 residues. The V and J ends lost 8 bases and 2 bases, in that order; junction bases with no gene match: 4. Germline V CDR1 and CDR2: SNHLY, FYNNEI.